Below, 2 T cell receptor beta chains from the same sample are listed, as sequenced in a study of T cells in Graves' hyperthyroidism and ophthalmopathy. The TCR beta CDR3 regions underwent amplification using RNA transcripts as the source. An initial round of RT-PCR targeting the TCR CDR3 relied on the HTBI primer set. TCRdb called the multiplex PCR reads again in MiXCR, with one record for every CDR3 protein. The repertoire has around 690,000 distinct CDR3 sequences, 15% to 20% of them found once; the top ten carry about a sixth. Sequences were obtained from blood. The receptors shown here come from a man in his forties or fifties with Graves' hyperthyroidism.

The chain uses TRBV10-3 and TRBJ1-4; D unresolved. CDR3 length equals 15 residues. V lost 3 bases, J lost 2 bases, and 10 bases lay in between. Germline-derived CDR1 and CDR2 are ENHRY and SYGVKD. The CDR3 here is CAISERGSTNEKLFF. For the CDR3, the DNA is TGTGCCATCAGTGAACGGGGATCGACTAATGAAAAACTGTTTTTT.

The rearrangement links TRBV24-1 to TRBJ2-7; 8 nucleotides match TRBD1. V gave up 3 bases and J gave up 2 bases; unmatched junction bases: 2. This CDR3 comprises 14 residues. Germline assignment: CDR1 KGHDR and CDR2 SFDVKD. CDR3 nucleotides: TGTGCCACCAGTGATCCGGGACAGGCCTACGAGCAGTACTTC. This translates into CATSDPGQAYEQYF.